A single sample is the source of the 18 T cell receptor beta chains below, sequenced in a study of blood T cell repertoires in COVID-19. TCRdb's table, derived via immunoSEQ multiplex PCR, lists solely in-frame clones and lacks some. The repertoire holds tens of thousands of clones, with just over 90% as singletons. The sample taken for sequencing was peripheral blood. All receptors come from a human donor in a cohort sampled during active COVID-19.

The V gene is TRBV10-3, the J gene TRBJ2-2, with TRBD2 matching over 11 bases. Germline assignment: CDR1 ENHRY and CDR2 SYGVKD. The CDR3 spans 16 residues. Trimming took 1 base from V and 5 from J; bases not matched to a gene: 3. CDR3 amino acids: CAISELGLAETGELFF. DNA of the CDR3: TGTGCCATCAGTGAGTTGGGACTAGCGGAGACCGGGGAGCTGTTTTTT.

CDR3: CASSFPGGSKQYF. In nucleotides, the CDR3 is TGTGCCAGCAGTTTCCCAGGGGGCAGCAAGCAGTACTTC. The V call is TRBV27, the J call TRBJ2-7; 8 bases are shared with TRBD1. This CDR3 has 13 amino acids. Germline CDR1 MNHEY, CDR2 SMNVEV (reference sequence). Trimming at V came to 3 bases and at J to 8 bases, leaving 6 bases not matched to a gene.

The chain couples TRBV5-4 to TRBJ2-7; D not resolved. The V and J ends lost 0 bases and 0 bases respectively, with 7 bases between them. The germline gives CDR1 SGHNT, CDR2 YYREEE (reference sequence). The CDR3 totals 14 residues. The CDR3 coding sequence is TGTGCCAGCAGCTTGGCTTCTAGCTCCTACGAGCAGTACTTC. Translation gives CASSLASSSYEQYF.

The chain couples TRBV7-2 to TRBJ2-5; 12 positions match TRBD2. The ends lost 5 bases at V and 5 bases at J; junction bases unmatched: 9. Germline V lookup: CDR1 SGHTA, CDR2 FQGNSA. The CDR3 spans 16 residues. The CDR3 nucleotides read TGTGCCAGCAGCAGGACTAGCGGGACCCGGGGGGAGACCCAGTACTTC. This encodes CASSRTSGTRGETQYF.

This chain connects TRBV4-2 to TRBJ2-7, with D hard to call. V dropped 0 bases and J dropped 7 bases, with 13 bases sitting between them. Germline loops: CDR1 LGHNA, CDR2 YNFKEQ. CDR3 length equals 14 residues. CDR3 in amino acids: CASSQDKREREQYF. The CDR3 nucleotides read TGTGCCAGCAGCCAAGATAAGCGCGAACGAGAGCAGTACTTC.

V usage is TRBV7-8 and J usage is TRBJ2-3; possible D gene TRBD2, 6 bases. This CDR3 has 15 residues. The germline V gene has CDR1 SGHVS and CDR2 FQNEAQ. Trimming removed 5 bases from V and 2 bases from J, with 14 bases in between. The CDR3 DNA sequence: TGTGCCAGCAGCAACCTGGGACTTATCACAGATACGCAGTATTTT. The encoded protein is CASSNLGLITDTQYF.

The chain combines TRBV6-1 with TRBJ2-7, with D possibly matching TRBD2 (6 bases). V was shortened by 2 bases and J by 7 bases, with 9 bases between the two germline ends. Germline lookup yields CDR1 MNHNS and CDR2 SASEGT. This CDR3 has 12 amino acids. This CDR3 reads CASSELRGEQYF. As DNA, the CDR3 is TGTGCCAGCAGTGAACTTCGGGGGGAGCAGTACTTC.

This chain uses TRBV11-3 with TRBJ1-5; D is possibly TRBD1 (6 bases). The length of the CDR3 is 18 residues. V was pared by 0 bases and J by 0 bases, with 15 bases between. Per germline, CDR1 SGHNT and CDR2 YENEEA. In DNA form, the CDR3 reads TGTGCCAGCAGCTTAGAGTCAGCAGGGGTGGATAGCAATCAGCCCCAGCATTTT. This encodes CASSLESAGVDSNQPQHF.

The DNA for the CDR3 is TGCGCCAGCAGCCAAGGCCTGCGAGGGGGCAGTGGAAACACCATATATTTT. Residues: CASSQGLRGGSGNTIYF. This chain uses TRBV4-3 with TRBJ1-3; 7 bases match TRBD1. The CDR3 extends over 17 amino acids. The germline V gene has CDR1 LGHNA and CDR2 YSLEER. The V gene end was trimmed by 1 base and the J gene end by 3 bases; junction bases not matched to a gene: 9.

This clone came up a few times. CDR3 amino acids: CASSLLVGASNQPQHF. The CDR3 DNA follows: TGTGCCAGCAGTTTATTAGTAGGGGCCAGCAATCAGCCCCAGCATTTT. The V call is TRBV28, the J call TRBJ1-5; the D gene is possibly TRBD1 (5 bases). Germline values: CDR1 MDHEN, CDR2 SYDVKM. Trimming cost V 1 base and J 1 base, with 11 bases left between them. The CDR3 has 16 amino acids.

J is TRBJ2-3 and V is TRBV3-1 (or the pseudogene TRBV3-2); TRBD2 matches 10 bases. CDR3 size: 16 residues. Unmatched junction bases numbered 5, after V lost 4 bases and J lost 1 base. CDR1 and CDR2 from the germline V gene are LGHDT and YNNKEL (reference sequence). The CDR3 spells CASSPLAGLGTDTQYF. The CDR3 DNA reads TGTGCCAGCAGCCCACTAGCGGGACTGGGCACAGATACGCAGTATTTT.

The CDR3 DNA follows: TGCGCCAGCAGCGGCAACCAACAGAATTCACCCCTCCACTTT. This encodes CASSGNQQNSPLHF. The chain uses TRBV5-1 and TRBJ1-6, with D unclear. CDR1 is SGHRS, CDR2 YFSETQ, per germline. V gave up 4 bases and J gave up 7 bases, with 12 bases separating them. The CDR3 loop spans 14 amino acids.

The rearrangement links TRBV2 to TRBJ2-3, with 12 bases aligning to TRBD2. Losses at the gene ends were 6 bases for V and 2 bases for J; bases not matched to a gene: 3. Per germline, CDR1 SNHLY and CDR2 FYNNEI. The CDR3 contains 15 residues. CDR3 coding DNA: TGTGCCAGCAGGACTAGCGGGAGCTACACAGATACGCAGTATTTT. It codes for CASRTSGSYTDTQYF.

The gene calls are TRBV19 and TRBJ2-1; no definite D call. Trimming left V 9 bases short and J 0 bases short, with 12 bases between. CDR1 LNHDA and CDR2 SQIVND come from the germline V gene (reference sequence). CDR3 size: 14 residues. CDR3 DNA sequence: TGTGCCAGCTCAACTCCATACTCCTACAATGAGCAGTTCTTC. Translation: CASSTPYSYNEQFF.

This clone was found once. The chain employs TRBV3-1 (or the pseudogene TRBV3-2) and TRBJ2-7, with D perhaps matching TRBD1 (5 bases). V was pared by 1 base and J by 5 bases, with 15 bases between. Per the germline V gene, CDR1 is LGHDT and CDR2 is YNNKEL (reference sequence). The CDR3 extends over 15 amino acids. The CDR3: CASSQVAGFTNEQYF. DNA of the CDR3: TGTGCCAGCAGCCAAGTGGCAGGGTTTACCAACGAGCAGTACTTC.

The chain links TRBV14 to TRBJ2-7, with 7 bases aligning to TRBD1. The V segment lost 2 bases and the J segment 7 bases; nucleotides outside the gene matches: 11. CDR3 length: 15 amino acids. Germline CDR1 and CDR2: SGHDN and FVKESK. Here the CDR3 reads CASSQLLGGSWEQYF. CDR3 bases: TGTGCCAGCAGCCAACTTTTAGGGGGCTCTTGGGAGCAGTACTTC.

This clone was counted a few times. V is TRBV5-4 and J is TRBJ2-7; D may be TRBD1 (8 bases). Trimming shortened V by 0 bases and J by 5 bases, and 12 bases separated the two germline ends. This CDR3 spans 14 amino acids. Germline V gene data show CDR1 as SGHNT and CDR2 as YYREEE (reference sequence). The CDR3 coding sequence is TGTGCCAGCAGCTTGGGACAGGGGAGGGACGAGCAGTACTTC. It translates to CASSLGQGRDEQYF.

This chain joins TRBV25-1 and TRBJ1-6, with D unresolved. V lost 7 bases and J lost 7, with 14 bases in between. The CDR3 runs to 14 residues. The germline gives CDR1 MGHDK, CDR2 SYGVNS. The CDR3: CASKYGGQNSPLHF. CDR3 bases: TGTGCCAGCAAATATGGAGGGCAAAATTCACCCCTCCACTTT.